This TCR beta chain was documented in a study of T-cell reconstitution after alpha-beta-depleted transplantation in children (dated by TCRdb to between 2015 and 2016). Notes on the research overall: T-cell immune reconstitution after TCRalphabeta/CD19-depleted allogeneic hematopoietic cell transplantation in children was quantitatively tracked in the study by means of TCR repertoire profiling. Overall study results and their limits: Over the following months the frequencies of hyperexpanded clones went down, and after one year T-cell counts and TCRbeta diversity were mostly credited to newly produced T cells. The apparently early recovery of alphabetaT-cell counts about two months after transplant reportedly depended on only several hundred rapidly expanded clones that came from non-depleted graft cells. In some patients, the high TCRbeta diversity seen at day 60 was put down to recipient T cells and intrathymic progenitors that had survived conditioning.

Libraries were constructed by PCR. TCRdb lists the instrument as Illumina HiSeq 2500. To normalize quantification of the TCRbeta repertoire, the TCR libraries were built with molecular barcoding that relied on unique molecular identifiers. In TCRdb, the public reads were trimmed at Q25 with fastp and aligned with MiXCR, with productive beta chains retained. A single entry per CDR3 protein holds the most common genes and DNA from its merged rows. Within this sample are a few hundred thousand distinct CDR3 sequences, with about a tenth of them counted one time only. The top ten hold 7.5% of the sample. The treatment or condition label of this sample denotes: allogeneic hematopoietic cell transplantation with graft depleted of TCRalphabeta T cells and CD19 B cells. Transplant recipients were children who received TCRalphabeta/CD19-depleted allogeneic hematopoietic cell grafts. The germline V gene provides CDR1 SGHVS and CDR2 FQNEAQ. V loses 1 base at its end and J loses 3 bases; junction bases beyond the gene matches: 20. Spanning cysteine to phenylalanine, the CDR3 consists of 20 amino acids. Here the CDR3 DNA is all that survives: 60 bases in frame from base 1.

About this clonotype itself: Its antigen is currently not known. Base qualities are not at hand, and no much larger clone is one base apart.

The sample here was PBMCs, taken before TCRalphabeta/CD19-depleted stem cell transplant. This receptor chain uses TRBV7-8 and TRBJ2-5; 7 nucleotides in the junction match TRBD1. The clonotype originates from a boy in the first two years of life with acute myeloid leukemia, due to receive a stem cell transplant. For the CDR3, the sequence is CASSLVGDSLIAGRKETQYF. The DNA is TGTGCCAGCAGCTTAGTTGGGGACAGTCTGATAGCCGGGCGAAAAGAGACCCAGTACTTC.